This T cell receptor beta chain was sequenced during a study of PD-L1 blockade in urothelial cancer. In germline, CDR1 is SGHDT, CDR2 YYEEEE. The CDR3 totals 12 residues. Trimming pared 8 bases from V and 4 bases from J, leaving 10 bases between. Measured with immunoSEQ multiplex PCR; TCRdb has only the in-frame clones, and not every one. The repertoire holds around 35,000 clones, with about four fifths as singletons. The chain joins TRBV5-6 to TRBJ1-3, with a tentative D call TRBD1 (5 bases). This material consisted of PBMCs, taken around atezolizumab (anti-PD-L1) treatment. This TCR came from a man between 60 and 70 years old with urothelial cancer. The CDR3 protein is CASGGYGNTIYF. The CDR3 DNA follows: TGTGCCAGTGGGGGGTACGGAAACACCATATATTTT.